This passage covers 30 T cell receptor beta chains from one sample sequenced in a study of cytomegalovirus exposure and HLA in healthy donors. The PCR used 60 Vbeta and 13 Jbeta primers. The assay was immunoSEQ multiplex PCR, and TCRdb's table has in-frame clones only and misses some. The sample has 120,000 or so clones, 7% to 9.5% seen once. The sequencing input was PBMCs. These receptors were obtained from a woman in her 40s in good health and CMV-seropositive.

The chain joins TRBV9 to TRBJ1-1, with D uncertain. Germline V CDR1 and CDR2: SGDLS, YYNGEE. The CDR3 runs 12 residues. V was clipped by 0 bases and J by 6 bases, with 6 bases between them. CDR3 loop: CASSVDGPEAFF. The CDR3 coding sequence is TGTGCCAGCAGCGTAGATGGGCCTGAAGCTTTCTTT.

This clone has just a few counts. V usage is TRBV18 and J usage is TRBJ1-1; 7 positions match TRBD1. CDR3 length: 14 amino acids. V lost 0 bases, J lost 4 bases, and 2 bases stayed unmatched. Germline lookup yields CDR1 KGHSH and CDR2 LQKENI. The CDR3 DNA reads TGTGCCAGCTCACCACCGACAGGGCTCACTGAAGCTTTCTTT. Amino acids: CASSPPTGLTEAFF. The full variable domain, in which reference TRBV18 and TRBJ1-1 provide the parts outside the CDR3, is NAGVMQNPRHLVRRRGQEARLRCSPMKGHSHVYWYRQLPEEGLKFMVYLQKENIIDESGMPKERFSAEFPKEGPSILRIQQVVRGDSAAYFCASSPPTGLTEAFFGQGTRLTVV.

CDR3 amino acids: CASSSVRGQGYGYTF. The CDR3 DNA reads TGTGCCAGCAGCTCCGTTAGGGGACAGGGGTATGGCTACACCTTC. The genes are TRBV11-2 and TRBJ1-2, with TRBD1 identical over 10 bases. The CDR3 runs 15 residues. Germline V gives CDR1 SGHAT, CDR2 FQNNGV. Trimming removed 4 bases from V and 5 bases from J; junction bases left unmatched: 7.

The rearrangement joins TRBV19 to TRBJ1-1, with D possibly matching TRBD1 (6 bases). Germline loops: CDR1 LNHDA, CDR2 SQIVND (reference sequence). This CDR3 has 15 residues. Between the trimmed V and J ends, which lost 6 bases and 3 bases, there was a span of 17 bases. CDR3 protein: CASRPGGPRDTEAFF. The CDR3 DNA reads TGTGCCAGTAGGCCCGGGGGGCCGAGGGACACTGAAGCTTTCTTT.

This clone has more than one count but fewer than ten. J is TRBJ2-7 and V is TRBV19, with 8 bases aligning to TRBD1. Germline CDR1 and CDR2: LNHDA and SQIVND (reference sequence). This CDR3 region has 14 residues. With V trimmed by 4 bases and J by 6 bases, 8 bases remained unmatched. CDR3 loop: CASSTRTGRAEQYF. Written as DNA, the CDR3 is TGTGCCAGTAGTACCCGGACAGGGCGGGCCGAGCAGTACTTC.

The chain recombines TRBV7-9 with TRBJ1-5; D not resolved. The CDR3 totals 15 residues. Trimming pared 2 bases from V and 1 base from J, leaving 9 bases between. The germline gives CDR1 SEHNR, CDR2 FQNEAQ (reference sequence). The CDR3 DNA is TGTGCCAGCAGCTTATATGGGGAGAGCAATCAGCCCCAGCATTTT. Protein product: CASSLYGESNQPQHF. Together with reference TRBV7-9 and TRBJ1-5, the CDR3 gives the full variable domain: DTGVSQNPRHKITKRGQNVTFRCDPISEHNRLYWYRQTLGQGPEFLTYFQNEAQLEKSRLLSDRFSAERPKGSFSTLEIQRTEQGDSAMYLCASSLYGESNQPQHFGDGTRLSIL.

The chain recombines TRBV6-6 with TRBJ2-7; a weak D match, TRBD1 (6 bases). Germline V lookup: CDR1 MNHNY, CDR2 SVGAGI (reference sequence). The CDR3 runs to 15 residues. Trimming pared 5 bases from V and 2 bases from J, leaving 16 bases between. CDR3 loop: CASSAGQSIPYEQYF. The CDR3 DNA sequence: TGTGCCAGCAGTGCCGGACAGTCGATTCCCTACGAGCAGTACTTC.

There are a few counts of this clone. The chain joins TRBV18 to TRBJ2-7; tentatively, D is TRBD2 (6 bases). V shed 1 base and J shed 5 bases, with 6 bases lying between them. In germline, CDR1 is KGHSH, CDR2 LQKENI. The CDR3 is made up of 12 amino acids. This CDR3 reads CASSPRGDEQYF. The CDR3 region has the DNA TGTGCCAGCTCACCACGGGGGGACGAGCAGTACTTC. The entire variable domain, with the rest obtained from reference TRBV18 and TRBJ2-7, is as follows: NAGVMQNPRHLVRRRGQEARLRCSPMKGHSHVYWYRQLPEEGLKFMVYLQKENIIDESGMPKERFSAEFPKEGPSILRIQQVVRGDSAAYFCASSPRGDEQYFGPGTRLTVT.

This clone was observed a handful of times. The genes are TRBV10-1 and TRBJ1-2; D gene unclear. V dropped 0 bases and J dropped 6 bases, with 8 bases sitting between them. CDR3 length: 13 residues. The germline CDR1 and CDR2 sequences are WNHNN and SYGVQD (reference sequence). The CDR3 protein is CASSESKRNGYTF. DNA for the CDR3: TGCGCCAGCAGTGAGTCGAAGCGGAATGGCTACACCTTC.

This clone has only a few counts. The chain joins TRBV29-1 to TRBJ1-4; TRBD1 agrees at 8 bases. CDR1 is SQVTM, CDR2 ANQGSEA, per germline. The V gene end was trimmed by 3 bases and the J gene end by 7 bases; junction bases not matched to a gene: 4. The CDR3 totals 13 residues. This CDR3 reads CSVDLTGGEKLFF. In nucleotides, the CDR3 is TGCAGCGTTGACCTAACAGGGGGTGAAAAACTGTTTTTT. The variable domain in full, completed from reference TRBV29-1 and TRBJ1-4, reads SAVISQKPSRDICQRGTSLTIQCQVDSQVTMMFWYRQQPGQSLTLIATANQGSEATYESGFVIDKFPISRPNLTFSTLTVSNMSPEDSSIYLCSVDLTGGEKLFFGSGTQLSVL.

This clone was observed a few times. The chain recombines TRBV18 with TRBJ1-5; possibly TRBD1 for D (5 bases). Germline V lookup: CDR1 KGHSH, CDR2 LQKENI. The CDR3 is made up of 14 amino acids. Between the trimmed V and J ends, which lost 3 bases and 3 bases, there was a span of 9 bases. CDR3 region: CASSPDSFNQPQHF. The CDR3 DNA reads as TGTGCCAGCTCACCCGACAGCTTCAATCAGCCCCAGCATTTT.

This chain uses TRBV5-1 with TRBJ2-7, with 9 nucleotides matching TRBD1. Per germline, CDR1 SGHRS and CDR2 YFSETQ. V gave up 4 bases and J gave up 2 bases; unmatched junction bases: 4. The CDR3 sequence is 14 residues long. As DNA, the CDR3 is TGCGCCAGCAGCGAGGGACAGGGACCCTACGAGCAGTACTTC. Translating gives CASSEGQGPYEQYF.

The rearrangement joins TRBV19 to TRBJ1-5; possibly TRBD1 for D (6 bases). The CDR3 sequence is 13 residues long. Germline V gene data show CDR1 as LNHDA and CDR2 as SQIVND (reference sequence). V was cut by 0 bases and J by 7 bases, with 7 bases left in between. The CDR3 DNA sequence: TGTGCCAGTAGTATAGAGGGGGCACAGCCCCAGCATTTT. This sequence encodes CASSIEGAQPQHF.

CDR3 in amino acids: CASSLGGEQYF. The CDR3 nucleotides are TGCGCCAGCAGCTTGGGAGGCGAGCAGTACTTC. The chain couples TRBV5-1 to TRBJ2-5; D unclear. The end of the DNA aligns better with TRBJ2-7, so the J call may be wrong. Germline V gives CDR1 SGHRS, CDR2 YFSETQ. This CDR3 has 11 residues.

This clone has more than one count but fewer than ten. This chain uses TRBV10-3 with TRBJ1-1, with 8 bases lining up with TRBD1. Germline CDR1 is ENHRY and CDR2 is SYGVKD. Losses at the gene ends were 4 bases for V and 4 bases for J; bases not matched to a gene: 2. This CDR3 is built from 13 residues. The CDR3 nucleotides are TGTGCCATCAGTGGACAGGGGCCCACTGAAGCTTTCTTT. It specifies CAISGQGPTEAFF.

J is TRBJ1-1 and V is TRBV4-1; no definite D call. Looked up from germline, CDR1 is MGHRA and CDR2 is YSYEKL. CDR3 size: 15 residues. The V end was cut by 2 bases, the J end by 1 base, with 11 bases between. The CDR3 nucleotides are TGCGCCAGCAGCCAACCGGGGTCGAGGAACACTGAAGCTTTCTTT. Amino acids: CASSQPGSRNTEAFF.

A few counts support this clone. The chain employs TRBV19 and TRBJ2-1, with a weak D call TRBD2 (5 bases). The germline V gene has CDR1 LNHDA and CDR2 SQIVND (reference sequence). The V and J ends lost 3 bases and 7 bases respectively, with 16 bases between them. There are 15 residues in the CDR3. The CDR3 loop reads CASSIFTSVVNEQFF. In DNA, the CDR3 is TGTGCCAGTAGTATCTTTACTAGTGTGGTTAATGAGCAGTTCTTC.

This clone was counted between two and nine times. CDR3 coding DNA: TGCGCCAGCAGCTTTCCGGGACAGGGGGGGGAGCTGTTTTTT. It encodes CASSFPGQGGELFF. The chain carries TRBV5-1 and TRBJ2-2; 10 positions agree with TRBD1. With 2 bases clipped from V and 8 bases from J, the junction kept 3 bases outside the gene matches. The CDR3 consists of 14 residues. Germline loops: CDR1 SGHRS, CDR2 YFSETQ.

The chain joins TRBV6-4 to TRBJ2-3; maybe TRBD2 (6 bases). This CDR3 is built from 15 residues. The V end was cut by 2 bases, the J end by 0 bases, with 9 bases between. Germline V CDR1 and CDR2: MRHNA, SNTAGT. The CDR3 loop reads CASSDGGTSTDTQYF. The DNA for the CDR3 is TGTGCCAGCAGTGACGGGGGGACTAGCACAGATACGCAGTATTTT.

This chain links TRBV7-9 with TRBJ1-5; D is unresolved. Trimming stripped 0 bases from V and 7 bases from J, with 10 bases between. Per germline, CDR1 SEHNR and CDR2 FQNEAQ (reference sequence). CDR3 length equals 14 residues. The CDR3 here is CASSLAGTQQPQHF. CDR3 coding DNA: TGTGCCAGCAGCTTAGCGGGCACTCAGCAGCCCCAGCATTTT.

The chain has TRBV5-1 and TRBJ2-2; D is possibly TRBD1 (5 bases). This CDR3 is 16 amino acids long. Trimming stripped 4 bases from V and 3 bases from J, with 16 bases between. The germline CDR1 and CDR2 sequences are SGHRS and YFSETQ. The CDR3 region is CASSPLAGLDTGELFF. Here the CDR3 DNA reads TGCGCCAGCAGCCCCTTGGCAGGGCTTGACACCGGGGAGCTGTTTTTT.

This clone was counted only a few times. The chain uses TRBV10-1 and TRBJ2-7; the D gene is possibly TRBD1 (6 bases). The V end lost 0 bases, the J end lost 4 bases, and 10 bases lay between the germline ends. Germline lookup yields CDR1 WNHNN and CDR2 SYGVQD (reference sequence). The CDR3 runs to 14 residues. The CDR3 spells CASSESQDRYEQYF. DNA for the CDR3: TGCGCCAGCAGTGAGTCTCAGGACAGATACGAGCAGTACTTC.

The rearrangement joins TRBV12-5 to TRBJ1-1; D may be TRBD1 (5 bases). The CDR3 spans 15 residues. V was clipped by 1 base and J by 5 bases, with 14 bases between them. Per the germline V gene, CDR1 is LGHNT and CDR2 is FRNRAP. The CDR3 sequence: CASGLAVGGGTEAFF. For the CDR3, the DNA is TGTGCTAGTGGTTTGGCAGTCGGGGGGGGAACTGAAGCTTTCTTT. The whole variable domain, filled in from reference TRBV12-5 and TRBJ1-1, reads DARVTQTPRHKVTEMGQEVTMRCQPILGHNTVFWYRQTMMQGLELLAYFRNRAPLDDSGMPKDRFSAEMPDATLATLKIQPSEPRDSAVYFCASGLAVGGGTEAFFGQGTRLTVV.

This clone was observed a few times. CDR3 sequence: CASSYSKWGTEAFF. CDR3 DNA: TGTGCCAGCAGTTACTCGAAGTGGGGCACGGAAGCTTTCTTT. This chain joins TRBV6-5 and TRBJ1-1, with D perhaps matching TRBD1 (5 bases). The CDR3 runs to 14 residues. Germline V gene sequence: CDR1 MNHEY, CDR2 SVGAGI. The V end lost 0 bases, the J end lost 8 bases, and 13 bases lay between the germline ends.

The V gene is TRBV7-9, the J gene TRBJ1-5; D is uncertain. The length of the CDR3 is 12 residues. V lost 3 bases to trimming and J lost 4 bases, with 4 bases between them. Germline V gene sequence: CDR1 SEHNR, CDR2 FQNEAQ (reference sequence). CDR3 sequence reads: CASSFSNQPQHF. As DNA, the CDR3 is TGTGCCAGCAGCTTCAGTAATCAGCCCCAGCATTTT.

The chain is built from TRBV9 and TRBJ1-2; 7 nucleotides line up with TRBD1. The germline V gene has CDR1 SGDLS and CDR2 YYNGEE. V dropped 4 bases and J dropped 5; count of bases not matched to a gene: 8. There are 14 residues in the CDR3. The CDR3 nucleotides read TGTGCCAGCAGCATCACCGGGACAGAGTATGGCTACACCTTC. Translation gives CASSITGTEYGYTF.

This clone was picked up a small number of times. The V call is TRBV15, the J call TRBJ1-4; 10 bases match TRBD1. The junction had 5 bases not matched to a gene; V was cut back by 6 bases and J by 7 bases. Germline-derived CDR1 and CDR2 are LNHNV and YYDKDF (reference sequence). The CDR3 sequence is 14 residues long. The CDR3 DNA reads TGTGCCACCAGTAAGGACAGGGGGAGTGAAAAACTGTTTTTT. Protein product: CATSKDRGSEKLFF.

The chain carries TRBV2 and TRBJ1-2; the match to TRBD1 covers 8 bases. The CDR3 runs 18 residues. Unmatched junction bases numbered 14, after V lost 1 base and J lost 4 bases. Germline values: CDR1 SNHLY, CDR2 FYNNEI. The DNA for the CDR3 is TGTGCCAGCAGTGAAGGCGGAGCCCGGGACAGGCCCATCTATGGCTACACCTTC. It translates to CASSEGGARDRPIYGYTF.

This clone was seen only a few times. This sequence joins TRBV9 and TRBJ1-2; the match to TRBD1 covers 10 bases. J gave up 5 bases and V 3 bases, and 7 bases lay outside the gene matches. The CDR3 runs 15 residues. Germline CDR1 is SGDLS and CDR2 is YYNGEE. CDR3 coding DNA: TGTGCCAGCAGCGCTGGGGACAGGGGTCGGTATGGCTACACCTTC. Encoded protein: CASSAGDRGRYGYTF.

This clone was detected a few times. The rearrangement joins TRBV9 to TRBJ2-1; 7 nucleotides agree with TRBD2. Per the germline V gene, CDR1 is SGDLS and CDR2 is YYNGEE. V shed 5 bases, J shed 2 bases, and the junction held 10 bases outside the gene matches. The CDR3 extends over 16 amino acids. Here the CDR3 reads CASSGGAGVTYNEQFF. DNA of the CDR3: TGTGCCAGCAGTGGAGGTGCGGGGGTTACCTACAATGAGCAGTTCTTC.